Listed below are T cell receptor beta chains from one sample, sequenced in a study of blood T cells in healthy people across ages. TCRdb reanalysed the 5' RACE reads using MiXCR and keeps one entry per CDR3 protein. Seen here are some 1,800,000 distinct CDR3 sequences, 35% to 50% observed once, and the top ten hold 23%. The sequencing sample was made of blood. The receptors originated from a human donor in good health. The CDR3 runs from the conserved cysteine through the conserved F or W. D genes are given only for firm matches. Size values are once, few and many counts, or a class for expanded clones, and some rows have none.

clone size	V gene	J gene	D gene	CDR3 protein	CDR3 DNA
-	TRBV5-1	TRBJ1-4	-	CASSLVSQLNEKLFF	TGCGCCAGCAGCTTGGTTTCTCAACTTAATGAAAAACTGTTTTTT
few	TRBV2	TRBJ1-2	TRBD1	CASSEQGSSSYGYTF	TGTGCCAGCAGCGAACAGGGGAGCTCCTCCTATGGCTACACCTTC
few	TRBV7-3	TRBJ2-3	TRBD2	CASSHKLAGATDTQYF	TGTGCCAGCAGCCATAAACTAGCGGGGGCTACAGATACGCAGTATTTT
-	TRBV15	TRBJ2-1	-	CATSSLTLQGFHEQFF	TGTGCCACCAGCAGTCTAACACTACAGGGTTTCCATGAGCAGTTCTTC
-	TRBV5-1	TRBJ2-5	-	CASSSSPTRGIETQYF	TGCGCCAGCAGCTCCAGCCCGACAAGGGGGATAGAGACCCAGTACTTC
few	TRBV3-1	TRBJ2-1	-	CASSHNRREKFF	TGTGCCAGCAGCCATAACCGTCGAGAGAAGTTCTTC
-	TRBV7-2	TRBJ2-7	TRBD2	CASSLSASGGYEQYF	TGTGCCAGCAGTCTAAGCGCTAGCGGGGGTTACGAGCAGTACTTC
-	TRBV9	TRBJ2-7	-	CASSPTGRFDEQYF	TGTGCCAGCAGCCCGACCGGAAGGTTCGATGAGCAGTACTTC
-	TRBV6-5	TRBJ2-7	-	CASSRLGQGLYEQYF	TGTGCCAGCAGCCGCTTAGGTCAGGGACTCTACGAGCAGTACTTC
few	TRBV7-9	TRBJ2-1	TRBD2	CASSSSSGVNNEQFF	TGTGCCAGCAGCTCATCAAGCGGGGTGAACAATGAGCAGTTCTTC
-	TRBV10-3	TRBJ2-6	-	CAISESPGQSSGANVLTF	TGTGCCATCAGTGAGTCGCCAGGACAGAGCTCTGGGGCCAACGTCCTGACTTTC
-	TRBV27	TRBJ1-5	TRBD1	CASNHGTVNQPQHF	TGTGCCAGCAACCATGGGACAGTCAATCAGCCCCAGCATTTT
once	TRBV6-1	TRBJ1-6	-	CASSERGPSLNSPLHF	TGTGCCAGCAGTGAACGTGGGCCGTCCTTGAATTCACCCCTCCACTTT
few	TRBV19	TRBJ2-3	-	CASSLGRVDTQYF	TGTGCCAGTAGCCTCGGCCGGGTTGATACGCAGTATTTT
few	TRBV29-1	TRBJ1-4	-	CSVAGTVATNEKLFF	TGCAGCGTTGCCGGGACGGTTGCAACTAATGAAAAACTGTTTTTT
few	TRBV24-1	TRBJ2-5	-	CATSDLRTDQETQYF	TGTGCCACCAGTGACCTACGGACAGACCAAGAGACCCAGTACTTC
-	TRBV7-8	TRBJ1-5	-	CASSLYREQPQHF	TGTGCCAGCAGCTTATACCGGGAGCAGCCCCAGCATTTT
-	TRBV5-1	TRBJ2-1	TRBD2	CASSSVAFGGESYNEQFF	TGCGCCAGCAGCTCGGTGGCGTTTGGGGGGGAGTCCTACAATGAGCAGTTCTTC
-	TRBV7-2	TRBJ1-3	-	CASSLFGGSSGNTIYF	TGTGCCAGCAGCTTATTCGGGGGATCCTCTGGAAACACCATATATTTT
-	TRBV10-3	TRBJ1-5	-	CATRSATEGKDHQPQHF	TGTGCCACCCGTTCGGCGACAGAGGGGAAGGATCATCAGCCCCAGCATTTT
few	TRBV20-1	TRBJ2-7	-	CSATTGSLEEQYF	TGCAGTGCTACCACGGGGTCCCTAGAGGAGCAGTACTTC
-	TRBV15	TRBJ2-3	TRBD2	CATSNERGSIVQGITDTQYF	TGTGCCACCAGCAATGAGCGGGGATCGATTGTTCAGGGCATCACAGATACGCAGTATTTT
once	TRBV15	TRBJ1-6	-	CATRRSQPFTGFSPLHF	TGTGCCACCCGCAGAAGCCAACCCTTCACAGGGTTTTCACCCCTCCACTTT
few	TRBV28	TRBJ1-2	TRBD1	CASRRLGTGGVYGYTF	TGTGCCAGCAGACGCCTCGGGACAGGGGGCGTCTATGGCTACACCTTC
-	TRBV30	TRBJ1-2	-	CAWSAQSYYGYTF	TGTGCCTGGAGTGCACAAAGCTATTATGGCTACACCTTC
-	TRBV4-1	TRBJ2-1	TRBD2	CASSQGGAGGYYNEQFF	TGCGCCAGCAGCCAAGGAGGGGCGGGGGGGTACTACAATGAGCAGTTCTTC
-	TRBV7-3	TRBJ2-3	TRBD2	CASSPQSGGSTDTQYF	TGTGCCAGCAGCCCCCAGTCGGGGGGAAGCACAGATACGCAGTATTTT
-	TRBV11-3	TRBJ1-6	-	CASGLEGRFPNSPLHF	TGTGCCAGCGGCTTAGAAGGCAGGTTCCCGAATTCACCCCTCCACTTT
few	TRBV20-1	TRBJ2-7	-	CSATPWGIVTYEQYF	TGCAGTGCTACTCCGTGGGGGATCGTTACCTACGAGCAGTACTTC
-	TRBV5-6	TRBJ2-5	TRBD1	CASSHGTVEETQYF	TGTGCCAGCAGCCACGGGACAGTTGAAGAGACCCAGTACTTC
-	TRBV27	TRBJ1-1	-	CASTKRGGNTEAFF	TGTGCCAGCACCAAAAGAGGGGGGAACACTGAAGCTTTCTTT
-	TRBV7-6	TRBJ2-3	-	CASIPSGGVADTQYF	TGTGCCAGCATCCCCTCCGGCGGGGTCGCAGATACGCAGTATTTT
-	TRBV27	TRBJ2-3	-	CASCDREGDTQYF	TGTGCCAGCTGTGACAGGGAGGGAGATACGCAGTATTTT
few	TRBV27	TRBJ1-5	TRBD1	CASRAQGAGNQPQHF	TGTGCCAGCAGAGCCCAGGGGGCAGGTAATCAGCCCCAGCATTTT
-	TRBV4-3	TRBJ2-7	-	CASSQVVGSSYEQYF	TGCGCCAGCAGCCAAGTGGTGGGTTCATCCTACGAGCAGTACTTC
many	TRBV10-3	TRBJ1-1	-	CAISETGGVKNTEAFF	TGTGCCATCAGTGAGACGGGTGGGGTTAAGAACACTGAAGCTTTCTTT
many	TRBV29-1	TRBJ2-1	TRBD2	CSVEGVAGGPNEQFF	TGCAGCGTTGAGGGGGTAGCGGGGGGGCCGAATGAGCAGTTCTTC
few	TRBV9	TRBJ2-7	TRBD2	CAGSPSGGPSYEQYF	TGTGCCGGCAGCCCTAGCGGGGGGCCCTCCTACGAGCAGTACTTC
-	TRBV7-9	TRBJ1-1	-	CASSLGAGRDNEAFF	TGTGCCAGTAGCTTAGGGGCAGGGAGAGACAATGAAGCTTTCTTT
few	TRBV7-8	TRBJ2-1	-	CASSLGRRSPNYNEQFF	TGTGCCAGCAGCTTAGGACGACGGTCGCCTAATTACAATGAGCAGTTCTTC
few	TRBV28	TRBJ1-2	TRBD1	CTSSGQGMGYTF	TGTACCAGCAGTGGACAGGGAATGGGCTACACCTTC
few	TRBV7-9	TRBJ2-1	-	CASSVTGFGEQFF	TGTGCCAGCAGCGTAACAGGGTTCGGTGAGCAGTTCTTC
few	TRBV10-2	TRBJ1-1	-	CASKTPANTEAFF	TGCGCCAGCAAAACTCCGGCGAACACTGAAGCTTTCTTT
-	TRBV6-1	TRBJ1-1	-	CASSEELTNTEAFF	TGTGCCAGCAGTGAAGAGCTAACGAACACTGAAGCTTTCTTT
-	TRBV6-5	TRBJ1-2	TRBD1	CASRVGQAFYGYTF	TGTGCCAGCAGAGTGGGACAGGCCTTCTATGGCTACACCTTC
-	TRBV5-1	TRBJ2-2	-	CASSLEGSGELFF	TGTGCCAGCAGCTTGGAAGGCTCCGGGGAGCTGTTTTTT